This T cell receptor (beta chain) originates from a study of identical twins. CDR3 length equals 15 residues. V shed 4 bases, J shed 0 bases, and the junction held 6 bases outside the gene matches. Per germline, CDR1 MGHRA and CDR2 YSYEKL. MiXCR was run by TCRdb on the 5' RACE reads, yielding one entry per CDR3 protein. Here the sample spans about 340,000 distinct CDR3 sequences, about 12% being singletons. These data are also associated with another study on yellow fever vaccine responses in identical twins.

The sequence derives from a young woman in good health. Sequenced sample: CD8+ T cells sorted from blood. The chain recombines TRBV4-1 with TRBJ2-7; TRBD1 matches at 7 bases. The CDR3 DNA reads TGCGCCAGCAGCCTCGCCGGGACAGTCTCCTACGAGCAGTACTTC. It yields the protein CASSLAGTVSYEQYF.